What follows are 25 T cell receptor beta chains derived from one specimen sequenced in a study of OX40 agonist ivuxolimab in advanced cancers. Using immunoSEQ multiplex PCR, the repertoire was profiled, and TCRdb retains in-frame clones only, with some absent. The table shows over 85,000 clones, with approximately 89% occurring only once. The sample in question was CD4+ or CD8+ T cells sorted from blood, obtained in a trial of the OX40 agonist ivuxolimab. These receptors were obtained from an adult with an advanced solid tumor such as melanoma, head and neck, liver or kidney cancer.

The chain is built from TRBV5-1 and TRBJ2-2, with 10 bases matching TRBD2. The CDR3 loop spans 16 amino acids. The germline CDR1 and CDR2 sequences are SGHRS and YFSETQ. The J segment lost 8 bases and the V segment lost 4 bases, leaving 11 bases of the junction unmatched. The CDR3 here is CASSNPSGGAQGELFF. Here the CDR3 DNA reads TGCGCCAGCAGCAACCCGAGCGGGGGGGCGCAGGGGGAGCTGTTTTTT.

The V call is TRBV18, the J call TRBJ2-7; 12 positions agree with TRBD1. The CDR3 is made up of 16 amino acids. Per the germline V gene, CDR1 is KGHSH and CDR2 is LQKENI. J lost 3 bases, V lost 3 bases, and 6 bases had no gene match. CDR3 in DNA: TGTGCCAGCTCACCCCCCGGGACAGGGGGCTACTACGAGCAGTACTTC. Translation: CASSPPGTGGYYEQYF.

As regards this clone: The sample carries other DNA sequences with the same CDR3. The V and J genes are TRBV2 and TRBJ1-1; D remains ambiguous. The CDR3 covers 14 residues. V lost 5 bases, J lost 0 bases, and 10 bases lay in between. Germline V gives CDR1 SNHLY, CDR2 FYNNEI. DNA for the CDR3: TGTGCCAGCAGTCGGACTTTCTTGAACACTGAAGCTTTCTTT. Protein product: CASSRTFLNTEAFF. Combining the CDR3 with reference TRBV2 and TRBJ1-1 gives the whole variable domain EPEVTQTPSHQVTQMGQEVILRCVPISNHLYFYWYRQILGQKVEFLVSFYNNEISEKSEIFDDQFSVERPDGSNFTLKIRSTKLEDSAMYFCASSRTFLNTEAFFGQGTRLTVV.

The CDR3: CASSPRQGSLFSGNTIYF. The DNA of the CDR3 is TGTGCCAGCAGTCCAAGACAGGGGTCTCTATTCTCTGGAAACACCATATATTTT. The chain employs TRBV27 and TRBJ1-3, with 8 positions matching TRBD1. In germline, CDR1 is MNHEY, CDR2 SMNVEV (reference sequence). V lost 5 bases and J lost 0; bases outside the gene matches: 12. The CDR3 runs to 18 residues.

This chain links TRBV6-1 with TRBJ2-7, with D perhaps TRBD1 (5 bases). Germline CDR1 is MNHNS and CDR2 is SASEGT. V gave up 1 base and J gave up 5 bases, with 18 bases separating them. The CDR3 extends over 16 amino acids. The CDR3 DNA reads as TGTGCCAGCAGTGAAGAGGGGCAGGGTTCCCTGAACGAGCAGTACTTC. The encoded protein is CASSEEGQGSLNEQYF.

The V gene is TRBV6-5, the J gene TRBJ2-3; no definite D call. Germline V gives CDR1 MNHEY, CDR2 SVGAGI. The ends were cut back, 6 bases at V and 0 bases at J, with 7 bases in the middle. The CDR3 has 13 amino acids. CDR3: CASRELSTDTQYF. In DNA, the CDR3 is TGTGCCAGCAGGGAGCTAAGCACAGATACGCAGTATTTT.

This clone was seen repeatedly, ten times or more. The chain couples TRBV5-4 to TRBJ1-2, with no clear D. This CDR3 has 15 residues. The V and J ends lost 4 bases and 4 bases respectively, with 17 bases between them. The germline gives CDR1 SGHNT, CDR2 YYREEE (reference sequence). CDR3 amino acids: CASSVIREVSYGYTF. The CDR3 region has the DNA TGTGCCAGCAGCGTGATCCGGGAGGTTAGCTATGGCTACACCTTC.

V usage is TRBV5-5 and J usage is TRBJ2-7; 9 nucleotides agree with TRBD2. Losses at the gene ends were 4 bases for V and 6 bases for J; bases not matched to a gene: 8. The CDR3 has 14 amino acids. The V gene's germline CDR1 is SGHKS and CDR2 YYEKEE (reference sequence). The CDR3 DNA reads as TGTGCCAGCAGCCTCGGGACTAGCTGGCCCGAGCAGTACTTC. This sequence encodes CASSLGTSWPEQYF.

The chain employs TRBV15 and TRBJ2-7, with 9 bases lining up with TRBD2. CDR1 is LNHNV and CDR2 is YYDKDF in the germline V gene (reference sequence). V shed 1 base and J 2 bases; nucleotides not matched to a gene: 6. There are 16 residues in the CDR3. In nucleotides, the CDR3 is TGTGCCACCAGCAGAGGAGTAGCGGGGGTCGCCTACGAGCAGTACTTC. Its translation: CATSRGVAGVAYEQYF.

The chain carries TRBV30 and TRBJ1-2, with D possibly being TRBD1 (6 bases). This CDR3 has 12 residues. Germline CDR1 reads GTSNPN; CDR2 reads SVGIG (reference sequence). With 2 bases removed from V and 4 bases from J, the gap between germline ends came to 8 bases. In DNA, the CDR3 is TGTGCCTGGAGTTCGGGGGCCTATGGCTACACCTTC. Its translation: CAWSSGAYGYTF.

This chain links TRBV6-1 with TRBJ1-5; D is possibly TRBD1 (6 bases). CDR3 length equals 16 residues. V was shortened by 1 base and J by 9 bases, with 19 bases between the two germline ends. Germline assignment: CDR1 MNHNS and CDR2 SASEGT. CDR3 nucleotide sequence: TGTGCCAGCAGTGAAGTCGCCGTGGCCCAGGGGCCGCCCCAGCATTTT. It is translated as CASSEVAVAQGPPQHF.

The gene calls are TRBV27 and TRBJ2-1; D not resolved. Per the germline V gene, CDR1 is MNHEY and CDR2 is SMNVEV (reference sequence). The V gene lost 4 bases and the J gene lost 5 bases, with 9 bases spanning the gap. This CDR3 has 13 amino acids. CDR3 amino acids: CASSSPYDNEQFF. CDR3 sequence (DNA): TGTGCCAGCAGTTCCCCATATGACAATGAGCAGTTCTTC.

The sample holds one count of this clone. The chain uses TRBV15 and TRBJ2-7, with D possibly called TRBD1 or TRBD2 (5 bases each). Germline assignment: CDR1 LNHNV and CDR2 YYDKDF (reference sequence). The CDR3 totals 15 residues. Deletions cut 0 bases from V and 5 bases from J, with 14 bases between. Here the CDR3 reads CATSRDRSRGDEQYF. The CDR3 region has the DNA TGTGCCACCAGCAGAGATCGCAGCAGAGGGGACGAGCAGTACTTC.

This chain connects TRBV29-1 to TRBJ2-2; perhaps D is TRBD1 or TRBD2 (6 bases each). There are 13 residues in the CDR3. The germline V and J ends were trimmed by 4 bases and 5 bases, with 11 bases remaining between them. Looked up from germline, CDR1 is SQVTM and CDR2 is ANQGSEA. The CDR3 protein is CSVVRGGTGELFF. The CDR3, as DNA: TGCAGCGTTGTGCGAGGGGGGACCGGGGAGCTGTTTTTT.

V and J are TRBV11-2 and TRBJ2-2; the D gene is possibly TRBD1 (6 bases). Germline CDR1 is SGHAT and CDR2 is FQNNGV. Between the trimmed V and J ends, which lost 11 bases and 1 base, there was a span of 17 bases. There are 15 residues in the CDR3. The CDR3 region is CACPIGGLNTGELFF. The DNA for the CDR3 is TGTGCCTGTCCTATTGGGGGCCTGAACACCGGGGAGCTGTTTTTT.

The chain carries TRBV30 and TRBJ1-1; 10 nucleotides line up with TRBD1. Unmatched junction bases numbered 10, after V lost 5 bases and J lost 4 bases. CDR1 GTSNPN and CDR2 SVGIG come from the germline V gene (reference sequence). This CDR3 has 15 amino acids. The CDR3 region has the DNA TGTGCCTGGGTGGAGCTGGGGACAGGGGTCACTGAAGCTTTCTTT. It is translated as CAWVELGTGVTEAFF.

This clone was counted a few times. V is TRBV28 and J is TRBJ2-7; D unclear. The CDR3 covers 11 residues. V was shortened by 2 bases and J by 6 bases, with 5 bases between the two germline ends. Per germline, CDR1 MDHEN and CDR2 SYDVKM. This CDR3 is CASSLLREQYF. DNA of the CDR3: TGTGCCAGCAGTTTACTCCGCGAGCAGTACTTC.

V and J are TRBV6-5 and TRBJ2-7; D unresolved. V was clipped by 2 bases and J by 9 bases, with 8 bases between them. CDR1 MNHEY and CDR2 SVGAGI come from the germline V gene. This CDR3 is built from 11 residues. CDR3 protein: CASSYANWQYF. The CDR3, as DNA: TGTGCCAGCAGTTACGCCAATTGGCAGTACTTC.

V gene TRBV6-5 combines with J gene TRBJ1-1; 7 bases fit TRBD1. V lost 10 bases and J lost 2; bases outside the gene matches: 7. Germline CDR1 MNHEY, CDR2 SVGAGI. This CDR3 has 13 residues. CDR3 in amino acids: CAITNRGNTEAFF. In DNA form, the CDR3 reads TGTGCCATTACAAACAGGGGAAACACTGAAGCTTTCTTT.

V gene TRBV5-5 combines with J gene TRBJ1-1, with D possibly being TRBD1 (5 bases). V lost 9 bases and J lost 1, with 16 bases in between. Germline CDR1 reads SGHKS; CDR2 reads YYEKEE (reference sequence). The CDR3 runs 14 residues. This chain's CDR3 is CATTGGPENTEAFF. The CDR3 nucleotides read TGTGCCACTACGGGGGGTCCAGAGAACACTGAAGCTTTCTTT.

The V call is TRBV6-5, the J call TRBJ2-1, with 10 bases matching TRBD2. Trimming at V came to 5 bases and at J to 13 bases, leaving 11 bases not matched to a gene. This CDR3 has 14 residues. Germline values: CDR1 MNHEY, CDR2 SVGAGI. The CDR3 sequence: CASSGLAASHKQFF. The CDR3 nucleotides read TGTGCCAGCAGTGGACTAGCGGCCAGCCACAAACAGTTCTTC.

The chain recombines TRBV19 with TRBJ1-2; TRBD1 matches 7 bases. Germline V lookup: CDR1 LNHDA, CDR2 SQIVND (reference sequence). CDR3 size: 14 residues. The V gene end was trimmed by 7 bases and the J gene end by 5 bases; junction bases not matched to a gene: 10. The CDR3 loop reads CASKQGMGNYGYTF. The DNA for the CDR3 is TGTGCCAGTAAACAGGGGATGGGTAATTATGGCTACACCTTC.

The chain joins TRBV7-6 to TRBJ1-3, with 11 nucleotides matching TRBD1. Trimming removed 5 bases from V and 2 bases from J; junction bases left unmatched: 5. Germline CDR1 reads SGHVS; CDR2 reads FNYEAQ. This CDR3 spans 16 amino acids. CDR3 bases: TGTGCCAGCAGCAACCAGGGACAGGGGGCTGGAAACACCATATATTTT. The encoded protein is CASSNQGQGAGNTIYF.

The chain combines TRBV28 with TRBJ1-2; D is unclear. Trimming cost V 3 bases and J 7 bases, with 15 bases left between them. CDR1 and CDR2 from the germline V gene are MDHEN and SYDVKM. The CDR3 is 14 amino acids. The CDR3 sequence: CASSFQEGSFGYTF. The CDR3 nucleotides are TGTGCCAGCAGTTTTCAGGAGGGCTCGTTTGGCTACACCTTC.

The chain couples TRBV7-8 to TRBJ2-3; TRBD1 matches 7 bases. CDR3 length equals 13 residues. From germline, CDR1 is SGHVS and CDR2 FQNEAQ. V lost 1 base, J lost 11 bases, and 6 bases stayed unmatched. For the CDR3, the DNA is TGTGCCAGCAGCTTAGACAGGGGCCAAGAGCAGTATTTT. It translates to CASSLDRGQEQYF.